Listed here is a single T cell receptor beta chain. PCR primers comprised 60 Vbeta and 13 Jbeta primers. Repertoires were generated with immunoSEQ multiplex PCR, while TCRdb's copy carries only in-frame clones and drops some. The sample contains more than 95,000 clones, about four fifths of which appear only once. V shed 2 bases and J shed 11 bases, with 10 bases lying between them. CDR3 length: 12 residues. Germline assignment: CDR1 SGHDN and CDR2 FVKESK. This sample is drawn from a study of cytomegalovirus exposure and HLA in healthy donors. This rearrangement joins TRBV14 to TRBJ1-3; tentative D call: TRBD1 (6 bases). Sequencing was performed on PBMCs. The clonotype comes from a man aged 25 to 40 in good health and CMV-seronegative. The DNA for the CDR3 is TGTGCCAGCAGCCAAAACAGGGTGCCCATATATTTT. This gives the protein CASSQNRVPIYF.